These 30 T cell receptor beta chains came from one sample sequenced in a study of T cells in localized non-small cell lung cancer. Produced via immunoSEQ multiplex PCR; TCRdb's table is partial and in-frame only. This table has 25,000 to 35,000 clones, around 90% appearing once. Sequences were derived from peripheral blood, sampled before any cancer treatment. The receptors here all came from a female donor over 55 with stage I lung adenocarcinoma.

This sequence joins TRBV14 and TRBJ1-6, with D maybe TRBD1 (6 bases). The germline V gene encodes CDR1 SGHDN and CDR2 FVKESK. The CDR3 totals 15 residues. The V and J ends lost 1 base and 10 bases respectively, with 14 bases between them. CDR3 DNA: TGTGCCAGCAGCCAAGTAGCTGGGGGGCGATCACCCCTCCACTTT. Protein product: CASSQVAGGRSPLHF. Together with reference TRBV14 and TRBJ1-6, the CDR3 gives the full variable domain: EAGVTQFPSHSVIEKGQTVTLRCDPISGHDNLYWYRRVMGKEIKFLLHFVKESKQDESGMPNNRFLAERTGGTYSTLKVQPAELEDSGVYFCASSQVAGGRSPLHFGNGTRLTVT.

The V gene is TRBV9, the J gene TRBJ2-6; no reliable D call. Germline assignment: CDR1 SGDLS and CDR2 YYNGEE. Trimming cost V 4 bases and J 1 base, with 9 bases left between them. The CDR3 loop spans 15 amino acids. CDR3 region: CASSRWVSGANVLTF. DNA for the CDR3: TGTGCCAGCAGCCGGTGGGTATCTGGGGCCAACGTCCTGACTTTC.

In DNA, the CDR3 is TGTGCCAGTAGTAGGAGGAATAGCAATCAGCCCCAGCATTTT. This codes for CASSRRNSNQPQHF. J is TRBJ1-5 and V is TRBV19; no reliable D call. This CDR3 spans 14 amino acids. CDR1 is LNHDA, CDR2 SQIVND, per germline (reference sequence). Trimming took off 4 bases at V and 0 bases at J, with 7 bases between the two ends.

The chain joins TRBV6-4 to TRBJ2-1; D might be TRBD1 (6 bases). The V end lost 0 bases, the J end lost 7 bases, and 13 bases lay between the germline ends. The CDR3 runs 15 residues. Germline CDR1 is MRHNA and CDR2 is SNTAGT. CDR3 loop: CASSDSEQGINEQFF. CDR3 bases: TGTGCCAGCAGTGACTCTGAACAGGGAATAAATGAGCAGTTCTTC.

The chain is built from TRBV15 and TRBJ1-4; possible D gene TRBD1, 6 bases. This CDR3 has 14 amino acids. Trimming shortened V by 0 bases and J by 8 bases, and 10 bases separated the two germline ends. Germline CDR1 and CDR2: LNHNV and YYDKDF (reference sequence). The CDR3 DNA follows: TGTGCCACCAGCAGAGATTACACAGGGGAAAAACTGTTTTTT. Its translation is CATSRDYTGEKLFF.

The chain links TRBV19 to TRBJ1-1; D remains unclear. Trimming cost V 6 bases and J 0 bases, with 14 bases left between them. Germline CDR1 reads LNHDA; CDR2 reads SQIVND (reference sequence). This CDR3 spans 15 amino acids. The CDR3 region has the DNA TGTGCCAGTAGCAACTCCGGGCGTTTGAACACTGAAGCTTTCTTT. Protein product: CASSNSGRLNTEAFF.

The gene calls are TRBV28 and TRBJ2-3; the D is unclear. The germline CDR1 and CDR2 sequences are MDHEN and SYDVKM. The V end lost 3 bases, the J end lost 7 bases, and 11 bases lay between the germline ends. The CDR3 loop spans 13 amino acids. CDR3 nucleotides: TGTGCCAGCAGTTTTGTCCAGCTTAATACGCAGTATTTT. Translation gives CASSFVQLNTQYF.

The genes are TRBV2 and TRBJ2-1; perhaps TRBD2 as D (6 bases). Germline lookup yields CDR1 SNHLY and CDR2 FYNNEI. The CDR3 sequence is 12 residues long. Trimming stripped 7 bases from V and 3 bases from J, with 7 bases between. The CDR3 DNA reads as TGTGCCAGCACGGGACTCTACAATGAGCAGTTCTTC. Its translation: CASTGLYNEQFF.

This chain joins TRBV6-5 and TRBJ1-3; weak D call: TRBD1 (6 bases). The CDR3 is 16 amino acids. The ends were cut back, 0 bases at V and 1 base at J, with 10 bases in the middle. CDR1 and CDR2 from the germline V gene are MNHEY and SVGAGI. CDR3 in amino acids: CASSYSTGSSGNTIYF. The CDR3 nucleotides are TGTGCCAGCAGTTACTCAACAGGGTCTTCTGGAAACACCATATATTTT.

The rearrangement joins TRBV5-1 to TRBJ1-1; a weak D match, TRBD1 (5 bases). Germline V lookup: CDR1 SGHRS, CDR2 YFSETQ. This CDR3 is 13 amino acids long. The V and J ends lost 1 base and 4 bases respectively, with 8 bases between them. The CDR3 nucleotides are TGCGCCAGCAGCTTGTTGGGGGGCACTGAAGCTTTCTTT. It codes for CASSLLGGTEAFF.

V and J are TRBV5-1 and TRBJ2-2, with 9 nucleotides matching TRBD1. V lost 5 bases, J lost 5 bases, and 10 bases stayed unmatched. Germline-derived CDR1 and CDR2 are SGHRS and YFSETQ. The CDR3 loop spans 16 amino acids. CDR3 coding DNA: TGCGCCAGCAGTGTACAGGGGGCTTACGCGACCGGGGAGCTGTTTTTT. The encoded protein is CASSVQGAYATGELFF.

The V and J genes are TRBV7-2 and TRBJ1-5, with no clear D. This CDR3 comprises 13 residues. Germline V gene sequence: CDR1 SGHTA, CDR2 FQGNSA. V was shortened by 2 bases and J by 5 bases, with 7 bases between the two germline ends. The CDR3 coding sequence is TGTGCCAGCAGCTTAAATGGGGATCAGCCCCAGCATTTT. Protein: CASSLNGDQPQHF.

This clone was counted once. The J gene is TRBJ2-7, the V gene TRBV28; 9 bases line up with TRBD2. V lost 6 bases and J lost 4; bases outside the gene matches: 13. The germline V gene has CDR1 MDHEN and CDR2 SYDVKM. The CDR3 length is 16 residues. In DNA form, the CDR3 reads TGTGCCAGCAGATATAGCGGGAGTGCCCGGGGGTACGAGCAGTACTTC. Translated, it gives CASRYSGSARGYEQYF.

The chain recombines TRBV7-9 with TRBJ1-1, with 9 bases lining up with TRBD1. V was pared by 1 base and J by 4 bases, with 4 bases of the junction left unmatched. The CDR3 totals 15 residues. CDR1 is SEHNR, CDR2 FQNEAQ, per germline (reference sequence). CDR3 nucleotide sequence: TGTGCCAGCAGCTTAGGGACAGGGGTCGGCACTGAAGCTTTCTTT. As protein: CASSLGTGVGTEAFF.

The chain uses TRBV29-1 and TRBJ2-2; D gene unclear. CDR1 is SQVTM, CDR2 ANQGSEA, per germline. This CDR3 region has 14 residues. V was clipped by 6 bases and J by 0 bases, with 11 bases between them. Written as DNA, the CDR3 is TGCAGCGTACGGATGAATTCGAACACCGGGGAGCTGTTTTTT. It specifies CSVRMNSNTGELFF.

The chain recombines TRBV19 with TRBJ2-7, with 12 bases matching TRBD2. This CDR3 is built from 18 residues. Looked up from germline, CDR1 is LNHDA and CDR2 is SQIVND (reference sequence). The ends lost 5 bases at V and 7 bases at J; junction bases unmatched: 18. As DNA, the CDR3 is TGTGCCAGTAGTCCCCGCACTAGCGGGGGGTTTCTTGCGGGGGAGCAGTACTTC. Translation gives CASSPRTSGGFLAGEQYF.

This clone was seen a few times. The chain links TRBV10-3 to TRBJ2-2; 8 bases align to TRBD2. Unmatched junction bases numbered 9, after V lost 7 bases and J lost 2 bases. The length of the CDR3 is 16 residues. Germline CDR1 reads ENHRY; CDR2 reads SYGVKD. The CDR3 DNA follows: TGTGCCATCACCCATACTAGCGGCGTCAACACCGGGGAGCTGTTTTTT. Translation: CAITHTSGVNTGELFF.

This clone was observed once. V gene TRBV6-1 combines with J gene TRBJ1-5, with D hard to call. This CDR3 region has 15 residues. Germline CDR1 MNHNS, CDR2 SASEGT. With 3 bases removed from V and 0 bases from J, the gap between germline ends came to 9 bases. The CDR3: CASSEMWGSNQPQHF. CDR3 in DNA: TGTGCCAGCAGTGAGATGTGGGGTAGCAATCAGCCCCAGCATTTT.

J is TRBJ1-2 and V is TRBV5-1; unclear D gene. The germline V and J ends were trimmed by 4 bases and 1 base, with 8 bases remaining between them. CDR3 length: 13 residues. Germline V lookup: CDR1 SGHRS, CDR2 YFSETQ. CDR3 sequence: CASSPTHNYGYTF. The CDR3 DNA reads TGCGCCAGCAGCCCGACCCATAACTATGGCTACACCTTC.

This clone was observed a handful of times. The rearrangement uses TRBV2 and TRBJ2-3; D perhaps matches TRBD1 (5 bases). V was shortened by 11 bases and J by 1 base, with 16 bases between the two germline ends. The CDR3 length is 14 residues. Germline V gene data show CDR1 as SNHLY and CDR2 as FYNNEI. CDR3 nucleotides: TGTGCCTCCGCCCTCCTAGGGGGCACAGATACGCAGTATTTT. It codes for CASALLGGTDTQYF.

This clone was observed once. The rearrangement joins TRBV4-3 to TRBJ2-7; no firm D call. Deletions cut 3 bases from V and 0 bases from J, with 6 bases between. In germline, CDR1 is LGHNA, CDR2 YSLEER. The CDR3 covers 13 residues. CDR3 in DNA: TGCGCCAGCAGCCATTCGAGCTCCTACGAGCAGTACTTC. Protein product: CASSHSSSYEQYF.

This chain joins TRBV28 and TRBJ2-7; possibly TRBD1 for D (6 bases). Trimming shortened V by 6 bases and J by 5 bases, and 20 bases separated the two germline ends. From germline, CDR1 is MDHEN and CDR2 SYDVKM. This CDR3 has 15 residues. The CDR3, as DNA: TGTGCCAGCAGAACCAACAGGGTTCCAATCGACGAGCAGTACTTC. It is translated as CASRTNRVPIDEQYF.

The rearrangement uses TRBV19 and TRBJ1-5; D unclear. The V and J ends lost 3 bases and 6 bases respectively, with 9 bases between them. Germline V lookup: CDR1 LNHDA, CDR2 SQIVND (reference sequence). The CDR3 extends over 13 amino acids. The CDR3 protein is CASSINSGQPQHF. The DNA of the CDR3 is TGTGCCAGTAGTATTAATTCCGGTCAGCCCCAGCATTTT.

The chain couples TRBV7-6 to TRBJ2-2, with TRBD2 as a possible D gene (5 bases). V shed 5 bases and J shed 0 bases, with 13 bases lying between them. Germline CDR1 SGHVS, CDR2 FNYEAQ. The CDR3 loop spans 16 amino acids. CDR3 sequence: CASSRTAEANTGELFF. Written as DNA, the CDR3 is TGTGCCAGCAGCCGCACAGCGGAGGCGAACACCGGGGAGCTGTTTTTT.

V gene TRBV7-2 combines with J gene TRBJ2-2; 7 bases are shared with TRBD2. The length of the CDR3 is 16 residues. V trimming: 1 base; J trimming: 2 bases; junction bases outside the gene matches: 4. From germline, CDR1 is SGHTA and CDR2 FQGNSA. The CDR3 loop is CASSLVPGGNTGELFF. In DNA, the CDR3 is TGTGCCAGCAGCTTAGTTCCGGGAGGAAACACCGGGGAGCTGTTTTTT.

The chain is built from TRBV7-2 and TRBJ2-7, with a tentative D call TRBD1 (5 bases). The CDR3 spans 12 residues. Germline V CDR1 and CDR2: SGHTA, FQGNSA. V lost 4 bases and J lost 3, with 7 bases in between. Here the CDR3 reads CASSYTGYEQYF. CDR3 in DNA: TGTGCCAGCAGCTACACAGGCTACGAGCAGTACTTC.

V is TRBV15 and J is TRBJ2-5, with 12 positions matching TRBD2. The CDR3 consists of 18 residues. Germline V CDR1 and CDR2: LNHNV, YYDKDF (reference sequence). V was pared by 2 bases and J by 4 bases, with 11 bases of the junction left unmatched. The CDR3 loop is CATSRTRSTSGSGETQYF. In DNA form, the CDR3 reads TGTGCCACCAGCAGAACCCGTTCGACTAGCGGGAGTGGAGAGACCCAGTACTTC.

The rearrangement uses TRBV30 and TRBJ1-2; D is uncertain. Germline CDR1 and CDR2: GTSNPN and SVGIG (reference sequence). V was clipped by 1 base and J by 8 bases, with 11 bases between them. CDR3 size: 12 residues. The CDR3 is CAWSAPPRGYTF. CDR3 coding DNA: TGTGCCTGGAGTGCCCCCCCCAGGGGCTACACCTTC.

This clone appeared a single time. This chain joins TRBV7-2 and TRBJ2-2; 9 bases line up with TRBD2. V shed 3 bases and J 5 bases; nucleotides not matched to a gene: 13. Germline CDR1 and CDR2: SGHTA and FQGNSA. The CDR3 covers 18 residues. CDR3 sequence reads: CASSFPRAGGPRTGELFF. The CDR3 DNA is TGTGCCAGCAGCTTCCCGAGGGCGGGAGGGCCTCGGACCGGGGAGCTGTTTTTT.

The V call is TRBV6-1, the J call TRBJ2-7, with unresolved D. There are 14 residues in the CDR3. V lost 3 bases and J lost 2, with 11 bases in between. Looked up from germline, CDR1 is MNHNS and CDR2 is SASEGT. CDR3 in DNA: TGTGCCAGCAGTGATAGGGCAGGTACCTACGAGCAGTACTTC. Amino acid sequence: CASSDRAGTYEQYF.